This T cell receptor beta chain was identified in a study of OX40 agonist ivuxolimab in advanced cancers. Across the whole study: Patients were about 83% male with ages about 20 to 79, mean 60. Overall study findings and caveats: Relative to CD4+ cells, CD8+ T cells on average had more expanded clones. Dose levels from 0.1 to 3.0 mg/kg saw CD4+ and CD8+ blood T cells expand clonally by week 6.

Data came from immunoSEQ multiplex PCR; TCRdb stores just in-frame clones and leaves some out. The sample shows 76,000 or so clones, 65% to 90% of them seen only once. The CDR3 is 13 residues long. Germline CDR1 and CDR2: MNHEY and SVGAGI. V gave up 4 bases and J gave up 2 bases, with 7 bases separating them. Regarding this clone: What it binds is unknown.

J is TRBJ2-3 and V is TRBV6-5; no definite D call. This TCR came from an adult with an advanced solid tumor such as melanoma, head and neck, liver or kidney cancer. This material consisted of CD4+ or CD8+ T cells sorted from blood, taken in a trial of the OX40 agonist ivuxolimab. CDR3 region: CASSSPHTDTQYF. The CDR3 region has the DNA TGTGCCAGCAGTTCCCCCCACACAGATACGCAGTATTTT.